These 15 T cell receptor beta chains share one sample of origin, sequenced in a study of PD-1 blockade in classical Hodgkin lymphoma. Profiled with immunoSEQ multiplex PCR; TCRdb holds only in-frame clones, not every one. The sample includes 70,000 to 80,000 clones, 85% to 95% of them seen just once. All trial patients relapsed after autologous stem cell transplantation. The source was peripheral blood mononuclear cells (PBMCs), collected at baseline. The receptors shown here come from a human donor with classical Hodgkin lymphoma.

This clone was detected only a few times. The chain uses TRBV27 and TRBJ2-2; D possibly corresponds to TRBD2 (6 bases). Germline V gene sequence: CDR1 MNHEY, CDR2 SMNVEV (reference sequence). Trimming removed 4 bases from V and 6 bases from J, with 12 bases in between. The CDR3 runs to 14 residues. In nucleotides, the CDR3 is TGTGCCAGCAGTTCCGGGAGATTGGCCGGGGAGCTGTTTTTT. Its protein is CASSSGRLAGELFF.

Written as DNA, the CDR3 is TGTGCCAGCAGCTTCCGGGACAGGGAAACCTACGAGCAGTACTTC. Its translation is CASSFRDRETYEQYF. The chain joins TRBV7-9 to TRBJ2-7, with 9 positions matching TRBD1. Trimming at V came to 3 bases and at J to 2 bases, leaving 5 bases not matched to a gene. CDR1 and CDR2 (germline): SEHNR, FQNEAQ (reference sequence). The CDR3 covers 15 residues.

CDR3 bases: TGTGCCAGCAAGAACACCGGGGAGCTGTTTTTT. Amino acids: CASKNTGELFF. The chain couples TRBV6-1 to TRBJ2-2, with D unclear. This CDR3 has 11 amino acids. Per the germline V gene, CDR1 is MNHNS and CDR2 is SASEGT. The V and J ends lost 7 bases and 1 base respectively, with 1 base between them.

This clone has a single count. The chain has TRBV7-3 and TRBJ2-1, with 8 bases fitting TRBD1. The CDR3 is 17 residues long. The ends lost 1 base at V and 0 bases at J; junction bases unmatched: 5. Germline V lookup: CDR1 SGHTA, CDR2 FQGTGA. The CDR3 protein is CASSLMDRALSYNEQFF. The CDR3 DNA reads as TGTGCCAGCAGCTTAATGGACAGGGCACTCTCCTACAATGAGCAGTTCTTC.

This clone was recorded only once. This chain connects TRBV29-1 to TRBJ1-3; D gene ambiguous. Germline CDR1 and CDR2: SQVTM and ANQGSEA. CDR3 size: 13 residues. Trimming took 4 bases from V and 0 from J, leaving 7 bases between them. CDR3 region: CSVGSRSGNTIYF. CDR3 in DNA: TGCAGCGTTGGCAGCCGCTCTGGAAACACCATATATTTT.

This chain uses TRBV21-1 with TRBJ1-2; TRBD1 reflects the table's D call only, with no check against the DNA. TRBV21-1 is a pseudogene segment. This CDR3 has 14 residues. CDR3 DNA: TGTGCCAGCAGCAAAGGTGGCAGGGGGCAGGGCTACACCTTC. Amino acids: CASSKGGRGQGYTF.

The V and J genes are TRBV21-1 and TRBJ2-3. TRBV21-1 is a recognized pseudogene. This CDR3 has 20 residues. The DNA for the CDR3 is TGTGCCACCCCGGGACCTTCTCTCATCAGGGAAAGGTGGGGCACAGATACGCAGTATTTT. Its translation is CATPGPSLIRERWGTDTQYF.

The chain is built from TRBV5-6 and TRBJ1-2; D not resolved. From germline, CDR1 is SGHDT and CDR2 YYEEEE. Trimming removed 4 bases at V and 11 bases at J, with 12 bases between. The CDR3 contains 11 residues. The CDR3 here is CASSASRRYTF. In DNA, the CDR3 is TGTGCCAGCAGCGCCTCCCGGAGGTACACCTTC.

The rearrangement links TRBV16 to TRBJ1-5; D is ambiguous. The CDR3 runs to 13 residues. From germline, CDR1 is KGHSY and CDR2 FQNENV. Deletions cut 0 bases from V and 10 bases from J, with 10 bases between. CDR3 in DNA: TGTGCCAGCAGCCAATCTTACGCGCTTCCCCAGCATTTT. Protein sequence: CASSQSYALPQHF.

The CDR3 loop reads CASSTRTGTVTEAFF. The CDR3 nucleotides read TGTGCCAGCAGCACCCGGACAGGGACGGTCACTGAAGCTTTCTTT. The J gene is TRBJ1-1, the V gene TRBV7-9; TRBD1 matches 8 bases. J gave up 4 bases and V 5 bases, and 9 bases lay outside the gene matches. The germline V gene has CDR1 SEHNR and CDR2 FQNEAQ (reference sequence). The CDR3 has 15 amino acids. Full variable domain (remainder filled in from reference TRBV7-9 and TRBJ1-1): DTGVSQNPRHKITKRGQNVTFRCDPISEHNRLYWYRQTLGQGPEFLTYFQNEAQLEKSRLLSDRFSAERPKGSFSTLEIQRTEQGDSAMYLCASSTRTGTVTEAFFGQGTRLTVV.

V gene TRBV6-5 combines with J gene TRBJ1-1; no definite D call. The length of the CDR3 is 15 residues. V lost 5 bases and J 6 bases, leaving 19 bases between the germline ends. Germline V gene lookup returns CDR1 MNHEY and CDR2 SVGAGI. CDR3 protein: CASSPLGRFGAEAFF. The CDR3 region has the DNA TGTGCCAGCAGTCCCCTCGGCCGGTTCGGCGCTGAAGCTTTCTTT.

V gene TRBV13 combines with J gene TRBJ2-3; a weak D match, TRBD2 (5 bases). Trimming cost V 5 bases and J 4 bases, with 25 bases left between them. Germline lookup yields CDR1 PRHDT and CDR2 FYEKMQ (reference sequence). This CDR3 has 18 amino acids. For the CDR3, the DNA is TGTGCCAGCAGCCCCCGAGGTAGAGGGAGCAAATTGGCAGATACGCAGTATTTT. It is translated as CASSPRGRGSKLADTQYF.

This sequence joins TRBV7-3 and TRBJ2-1; D perhaps matches TRBD2 (6 bases). Trimming took off 5 bases at V and 7 bases at J, with 15 bases between the two ends. Germline CDR1 is SGHTA and CDR2 is FQGTGA. The CDR3 loop spans 14 amino acids. The CDR3 region is CASSRERDSNEQFF. CDR3 nucleotide sequence: TGTGCCAGCAGCCGCGAACGGGACTCTAATGAGCAGTTCTTC. Using reference TRBV7-3 and TRBJ2-1 for the parts outside the CDR3, the full variable domain is GAGVSQTPSNKVTEKGKYVELRCDPISGHTALYWYRQSLGQGPEFLIYFQGTGAADDSGLPNDRFFAVRPEGSVSTLKIQRTERGDSAVYLCASSRERDSNEQFFGPGTRLTVL.

The V and J genes are TRBV27 and TRBJ2-1, with a tentative D call TRBD2 (6 bases). The CDR3 is made up of 14 amino acids. V was clipped by 3 bases and J by 9 bases, with 15 bases between them. The germline V gene encodes CDR1 MNHEY and CDR2 SMNVEV (reference sequence). The CDR3 DNA is TGTGCCAGCAGTTTGGGGCTAGCGCCGGGTGAGCAGTTCTTC. Encoded protein: CASSLGLAPGEQFF.

This clone was seen just once. The V gene is TRBV5-6, the J gene TRBJ2-3; 8 bases map to TRBD1. Germline CDR1 is SGHDT and CDR2 is YYEEEE. Trimming took 0 bases from V and 2 from J; bases not matched to a gene: 5. This CDR3 has 16 residues. CDR3 in DNA: TGTGCCAGCAGCTTGGCCAAGACAGGGGACACAGATACGCAGTATTTT. Its translation: CASSLAKTGDTDTQYF.